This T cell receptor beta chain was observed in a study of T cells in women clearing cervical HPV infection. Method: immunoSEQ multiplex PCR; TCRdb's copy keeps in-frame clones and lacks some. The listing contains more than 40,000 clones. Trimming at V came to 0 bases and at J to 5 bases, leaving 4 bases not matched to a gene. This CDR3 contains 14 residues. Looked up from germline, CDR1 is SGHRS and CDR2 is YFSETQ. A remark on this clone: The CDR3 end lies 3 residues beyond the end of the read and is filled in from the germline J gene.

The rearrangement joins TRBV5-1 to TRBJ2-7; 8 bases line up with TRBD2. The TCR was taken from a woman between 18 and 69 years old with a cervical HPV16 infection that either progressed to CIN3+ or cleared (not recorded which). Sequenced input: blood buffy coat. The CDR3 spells CASSLERGRNEQYF. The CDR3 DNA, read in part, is TGCGCCAGCAGCTTGGAGCGGGGGAGGAACGAG.